This note documents a single T cell receptor beta chain sequence. These data are taken from a study of blood T cell repertoires in COVID-19. Study-level information: Material from acute and convalescent COVID-19 was sourced from the United States, Italy and Spain. PBMCs, B-cell-depleted T cells, or T cells provided the cDNA or gDNA that made up the material.

This CDR3 region has 15 residues. The V end was cut by 0 bases, the J end by 6 bases, with 14 bases between. CDR1 ENHRY and CDR2 SYGVKD come from the germline V gene. In the original analysis: Reference gene primer amplification yielded estimated nucleated cell counts. Assay used: immunoSEQ multiplex PCR; TCRdb lists only in-frame clones, some missing. The V and J calls and clone size are taken from that table; D and trimming were inferred from the DNA. The table has under 85,000 clones, approximately 82% seen once. Sequencing input: peripheral blood. This TCR was recovered from a man over 45 with active COVID-19. The chain is built from TRBV10-3 and TRBJ1-2; no reliable D call. In nucleotides, the CDR3 is TGTGCCATCAGTGAGTCCGGGATCCAACGGCATGGCTACACCTTC. It codes for CAISESGIQRHGYTF.